The rows below give T cell receptor beta chains drawn from one sample of a study of blood T cell repertoires in COVID-19. TCRdb's table, derived via immunoSEQ multiplex PCR, lists solely in-frame clones and lacks some. There are roughly 200,000 clones in the sample; around 80% occur only once, and over 9.5% lies in the top ten. The sample consisted of peripheral blood. The receptors here all came from a woman older than 75 with COVID-19, enrolled during active disease. CDR3s include the opening cysteine and the closing phenylalanine or tryptophan.

TRBV3-1/TRBV3-2,TRBJ1-2,12,CASSQGTLTPTF
TRBV9,TRBJ2-1,18,CASSVRATAGDPYNEQFF
TRBV4-2,TRBJ2-5,16,CASSPRGAGGEETQYF
TRBV14,TRBJ2-5,16,CASSQVPAGVAETQYF
TRBV10-3,TRBJ2-1,18,CAIRGGAGGVHSYNEQFF
TRBV6-2/TRBV6-3,TRBJ1-5,14,CASSHRQEHQPQHF
TRBV5-4,TRBJ1-6,17,CASSSSGGSSYNSPLHF
TRBV3-1/TRBV3-2,TRBJ2-3,16,CASSPMGAGSTDTQYF
TRBV11-2,TRBJ1-2,15,CASSTYRDRGGGYTF
TRBV28,TRBJ2-3,14,CASRVAGGADTQYF
TRBV5-6,TRBJ1-2,14,CASSTGTGDYGYTF
TRBV2,TRBJ1-2,14,CASRDQDSVYGYTF
TRBV7-2,TRBJ2-1,13,CASSLGPINEQFF
TRBV27,TRBJ1-1,13,CASRERISGEAFF
TRBV27,TRBJ1-1,15,CASSIRMLGPTEAFF
TRBV29-1,TRBJ1-3,14,CSVDLSGSGNTIYF
TRBV5-1,TRBJ2-2,15,CASSPGTGNTGELFF
TRBV28,TRBJ1-4,15,CASRGQGKTNEKLFF
TRBV5-1,TRBJ1-1,13,CASSLPQPAEAFF
TRBV9,TRBJ1-5,14,CASSVGSGNQPQHF
TRBV27,TRBJ2-3,12,CASSPSRDTQYF
TRBV6-5,TRBJ2-2,15,CASLKSGTYTGELFF
TRBV6-6,TRBJ1-4,14,CATKVAATNEKLFF
TRBV10-3,TRBJ1-1,15,CAISETGTGGTEAFF
TRBV27,TRBJ2-2,16,CASSYWLAGFTGELFF
TRBV7-3,TRBJ2-2,15,CASSRQGQGTGELFF
TRBV6-5,TRBJ1-2,14,CASTRAGSANGYTF
TRBV15,TRBJ2-1,15,CATSRVRAGADEQFF
TRBV5-1,TRBJ2-5,14,CASSLATGMETQYF
TRBV6-5,TRBJ2-1,15,CASSSSGGTYNEQFF
TRBV18,TRBJ1-1,16,CASSPRELGLNTEAFF
TRBV11-2,TRBJ2-5,18,CASSLVGFRQGVAETQYF
TRBV5-1,TRBJ1-6,16,CASSLKTQGAGSPLHF
TRBV9,TRBJ2-5,16,CASSPRSDRAQETQYF
TRBV5-6,TRBJ2-2,13,CASSSRQGARLFF
TRBV29-1,TRBJ2-1,12,CSINRGINEQFF
TRBV18,TRBJ1-1,13,CASSPGRGTEAFF
TRBV3-1/TRBV3-2,TRBJ2-2,14,CASSRTSEAGELFF
TRBV7-3,TRBJ2-1,16,CASSAVGQGSGNEQFF
TRBV5-1,TRBJ1-2,15,CASSLGDRSPLGYTF
TRBV19,TRBJ1-2,16,CASSIKAAHEGYGYTF
TRBV5-4,TRBJ1-1,14,CASSYGTVNTEAFF
TRBV6-5,TRBJ2-7,14,CASSYQRGGYEQYF
TRBV5-1,TRBJ2-3,15,CASSVRGGGTDTQYF
TRBV6-5,TRBJ2-3,14,CASIRRTNTDTQYF
TRBV7-9,TRBJ1-4,15,CASSLGRTNNEKLFF
TRBV2,TRBJ1-1,12,CASSDDGTEAFF
TRBV12-3/TRBV12-4,TRBJ2-2,12,CASSLDTGELFF
TRBV12-3/TRBV12-4,TRBJ1-1,13,CASRSTGRTEAFF
TRBV5-4,TRBJ1-6,12,CASSLPDSPLHF
TRBV19,TRBJ1-1,16,CASIPSRPGIQNEAFF
TRBV6-2/TRBV6-3,TRBJ2-2,15,CASSYSRRLTGELFF
TRBV6-2/TRBV6-3,TRBJ1-6,18,CASSYPPTGAVRNSPLHF
TRBV4-3,TRBJ1-2,16,CASSQGSGTSNYGYTF
TRBV29-1,TRBJ2-7,13,CSVSTGPSYEQYF
TRBV3-1/TRBV3-2,TRBJ1-1,11,CASSHLTEAFF
TRBV5-4,TRBJ2-5,16,CASSSGLAGRKETQYF